This passage covers 32 T cell receptor beta chains from one sample sequenced in a study of glioma-infiltrating T cells (dated by TCRdb to the mid-2010s). The sample was run on an Illumina MiSeq. TCR alpha and beta CDR3 regions were amplified with the iRepertoire nested amplicon-rescue multiplex PCR (arm-PCR) platform from RNA. TCRdb applied fastp at Q25 and MiXCR to the public reads, then kept only in-frame beta chains. Entries are consolidated by CDR3 protein sequence, retaining the most common genes and DNA. The sample table records about 130,000 distinct CDR3 sequences; around 23% of these occur just once. About 15% of the sample belongs to the ten largest clones. The sequenced sample was glioma tissue, nonneoplastic brain tissue, or PBMCs (not recorded which). The receptors derive from a human donor with low-grade glioma or glioblastoma, undergoing nonglioma brain surgery, or in good health (not recorded which).

Many counts were recorded for this clonotype. The chain is built from TRBV19 and TRBJ2-2; no definite D call. Per the germline V gene, CDR1 is LNHDA and CDR2 is SQIVND (reference sequence). The V gene lost 3 bases and the J gene lost 7 bases, with 21 bases spanning the gap. The CDR3 is 17 residues long. CDR3 amino acids: CASSIIGSSNWIGELFF. CDR3 nucleotides: TGTGCCAGTAGTATTATAGGGTCCAGCAATTGGATCGGGGAGCTGTTTTTT.

On this clonotype itself: Mismatch with germline at one junction end may stem from a read error. The chain employs TRBV4-1 and TRBJ1-2; TRBD1 aligns across 10 bases. The germline CDR1 and CDR2 sequences are MGHRA and YSYEKL. The CDR3 extends over 14 amino acids. The CDR3 is CASSRDRGYYDYTF. The CDR3 region has the DNA TGCGCCAGCAGCAGGGACAGGGGTTACTATGACTACACCTTC.

This clonotype was detected only a few times. With a much larger clone just one base away, this may be a read error. The rearrangement uses TRBV18 and TRBJ1-1; no clear D. CDR3 length: 14 amino acids. Per the germline V gene, CDR1 is KGHSH and CDR2 is LQKENI. Written as DNA, the CDR3 is TGTGCCAGCTCCGACCCGATGATGAACATTGAAGCTTTCTTT. The encoded protein is CASSDPMMNIEAFF.

This clonotype was counted many times. The chain carries TRBV27 and TRBJ1-2; D call uncertain. The CDR3 extends over 14 amino acids. Trimming removed 3 bases at V and 0 bases at J, with 8 bases between. Looked up from germline, CDR1 is MNHEY and CDR2 is SMNVEV (reference sequence). The DNA for the CDR3 is TGTGCCAGCAGTTTTTTACAGTCTAACTATGGCTACACCTTC. Encoded protein: CASSFLQSNYGYTF.

The sample holds many counts of this clonotype. The V gene is TRBV6-1, the J gene TRBJ2-2; maybe TRBD2 (5 bases). Germline CDR1 MNHNS, CDR2 SASEGT. This CDR3 spans 13 amino acids. The V end lost 7 bases, the J end lost 1 base, and 7 bases lay between the germline ends. CDR3 coding DNA: TGTGCCAGCACTGGAGGGAACACCGGGGAGCTGTTTTTT. Translated: CASTGGNTGELFF.

The chain's CDR3 is CAISEGGTVSYEQYF. DNA of the CDR3: TGTGCCATCAGTGAGGGGGGGACAGTCTCCTACGAGCAGTACTTC. The J gene is TRBJ2-7, the V gene TRBV10-3; TRBD1 is a possible D gene (7 bases). The germline CDR1 and CDR2 sequences are ENHRY and SYGVKD. The CDR3 loop spans 15 amino acids. The V gene lost 2 bases and the J gene lost 0 bases, with 11 bases spanning the gap.

A note on this clonotype: A single base separates this from a much larger clone, so it may be a read error. This chain's CDR3 is CASSLGHPSYGYNF. The CDR3 region has the DNA TGTGCCAGCAGCTTAGGACACCCGTCCTATGGCTACAACTTC. V is TRBV7-9 and J is TRBJ1-2, with no clear D. Germline-derived CDR1 and CDR2 are SEHNR and FQNEAQ (reference sequence). The CDR3 covers 14 residues.

This clonotype occurred many times. The chain carries TRBV18 and TRBJ2-7, with D tentatively TRBD2 (6 bases). V lost 5 bases and J lost 2, with 16 bases in between. The length of the CDR3 is 15 residues. CDR1 is KGHSH, CDR2 LQKENI, per germline. DNA for the CDR3: TGTGCCAGCTCAGCAGCCCCGGGACTTACCTACGAGCAGTACTTC. Protein sequence: CASSAAPGLTYEQYF.

This clonotype was counted at least ten times. CDR3 nucleotides: TGCAGTGCTAGAATCCGTTATCAAGAGACCCAGTACTTC. This translates into CSARIRYQETQYF. The chain employs TRBV20-1 and TRBJ2-5, with D uncertain. The CDR3 totals 13 residues. V was trimmed by 2 bases and J by 2 bases, leaving 9 bases between them. CDR1 and CDR2 from the germline V gene are DFQATT and SNEGSKA (reference sequence).

This chain links TRBV5-1 with TRBJ2-3, with D possibly TRBD2 on 6 matching bases. CDR1 is SGHRS, CDR2 YFSETQ, per germline. V gave up 2 bases and J gave up 0 bases, with 13 bases separating them. The CDR3 has 16 residues. The CDR3 region is CASSLGSGTSTDTQYF. DNA for the CDR3: TGCGCCAGCAGCTTAGGTAGCGGAACTAGCACAGATACGCAGTATTTT.

This clonotype appeared a few times. The chain carries TRBV27 and TRBJ2-7; D might be TRBD2 (5 bases). CDR3 length: 13 amino acids. V was clipped by 7 bases and J by 4 bases, with 14 bases between them. In germline, CDR1 is MNHEY, CDR2 SMNVEV (reference sequence). Here the CDR3 reads CASTWRTQYEQYF. CDR3 sequence (DNA): TGTGCCAGCACCTGGAGGACCCAATACGAGCAGTACTTC.

This clonotype was seen only a few times. This chain links TRBV7-2 with TRBJ2-7; maybe TRBD2 (7 bases). This CDR3 has 15 amino acids. Germline CDR1 reads SGHTA; CDR2 reads FQGNSA. The V and J ends lost 5 bases and 4 bases respectively, with 18 bases between them. The DNA for the CDR3 is TGTGCCAGCAGCCCCCGGGGAGCGGGACAATACGAGCAGTACTTC. Protein product: CASSPRGAGQYEQYF.

This chain connects TRBV12-3 or TRBV12-4 to TRBJ1-1; D unclear. Trimming shortened V by 1 base and J by 1 base, and 1 base separated the two germline ends. The CDR3 runs to 12 residues. The DNA for the CDR3 is TGTGCCAGCAGTTTAGAGAACACTGAAGCTTTCTTT. Protein sequence: CASSLENTEAFF.

This clonotype showed up many times. The CDR3, as DNA: TGTGCCAGCAGTCTCGACAGAGGACAGTATGAGCAGTTCTTC. Protein: CASSLDRGQYEQFF. The chain recombines TRBV27 with TRBJ2-1; possibly TRBD1 for D (6 bases). CDR1 and CDR2 from the germline V gene are MNHEY and SMNVEV (reference sequence). The CDR3 sequence is 14 residues long. With 5 bases removed from V and 8 bases from J, the gap between germline ends came to 16 bases.

Concerning this clonotype itself: Being one base from a much bigger clone, this may be a read error. J is TRBJ1-4 and V is TRBV15; TRBD1 is a possible D gene (5 bases). Germline CDR1 reads LNHNV; CDR2 reads YYDKDF (reference sequence). V gave up 0 bases and J gave up 10 bases, with 9 bases separating them. The CDR3 sequence is 13 residues long. The CDR3: CATSRDTGGKLFF. The CDR3 DNA reads as TGTGCCACCAGCAGAGATACGGGGGGAAAACTGTTTTTT.

This clonotype was seen many times. The V and J genes are TRBV7-2 and TRBJ2-1, with 7 bases fitting TRBD2. J was trimmed by 2 bases and V by 2 bases; bases with no gene match: 3. The CDR3 spans 15 residues. CDR1 is SGHTA, CDR2 FQGNSA, per germline. CDR3 in amino acids: CASSLSSGTYNEQFF. The DNA of the CDR3 is TGTGCCAGCAGCTTATCTAGCGGAACCTACAATGAGCAGTTCTTC.

The V and J genes are TRBV20-1 and TRBJ2-3, with TRBD1 matching 7 bases. The CDR3 has 13 amino acids. Per germline, CDR1 DFQATT and CDR2 SNEGSKA (reference sequence). CDR3 sequence: CSVRGPGTDTQYF. The CDR3 DNA sequence: TGCAGCGTGAGGGGGCCGGGCACAGATACGCAGTATTTT.

This clonotype was detected many times. The rearrangement links TRBV5-1 to TRBJ1-1, with TRBD1 matching 7 bases. J gave up 0 bases and V 4 bases, and 3 bases lay outside the gene matches. This CDR3 comprises 14 residues. CDR1 and CDR2 (germline): SGHRS, YFSETQ. CDR3: CASSTGTVNTEAFF. CDR3 sequence (DNA): TGCGCCAGCAGCACCGGGACAGTGAACACTGAAGCTTTCTTT.

This clonotype was counted at least ten times. In nucleotides, the CDR3 is TGCGCCAGCAAGCCACGGGGGGGCACAGATACGCAGTATTTT. This translates into CASKPRGGTDTQYF. The rearrangement uses TRBV4-1 and TRBJ2-3; 7 bases match TRBD2. The CDR3 is made up of 14 amino acids. CDR1 and CDR2 (germline): MGHRA, YSYEKL. Losses at the gene ends were 7 bases for V and 1 base for J; bases not matched to a gene: 5.

This clonotype was recorded many times. V and J are TRBV30 and TRBJ1-1; unclear D gene. This CDR3 region has 13 residues. CDR1 and CDR2 (germline): GTSNPN, SVGIG (reference sequence). With 0 bases removed from V and 1 base from J, the gap between germline ends came to 6 bases. CDR3 residues: CAWSVARNTEAFF. CDR3 in DNA: TGTGCCTGGAGTGTGGCCCGGAACACTGAAGCTTTCTTT.

This clonotype was counted many times. The rearrangement links TRBV7-3 to TRBJ2-5, with 10 bases lining up with TRBD1. The CDR3 runs to 14 residues. V lost 3 bases and J lost 5; bases outside the gene matches: 3. CDR1 SGHTA and CDR2 FQGTGA come from the germline V gene. CDR3 DNA sequence: TGTGCCAGCAGCTTGACAGGGGGCGGGGAGACCCAGTACTTC. This sequence encodes CASSLTGGGETQYF. The full variable domain, with the rest looked up from reference TRBV7-3 and TRBJ2-5, is GAGVSQTPSNKVTEKGKYVELRCDPISGHTALYWYRQSLGQGPEFLIYFQGTGAADDSGLPNDRFFAVRPEGSVSTLKIQRTERGDSAVYLCASSLTGGGETQYFGPGTRLLVL.

This rearrangement joins TRBV5-1 to TRBJ2-7; possibly TRBD1 or TRBD2 for D (5 bases each). The ends were cut back, 4 bases at V and 4 bases at J, with 12 bases in the middle. Germline V gene lookup returns CDR1 SGHRS and CDR2 YFSETQ. CDR3 length equals 13 residues. The CDR3 sequence: CASSAGTQYEQYF. CDR3 bases: TGCGCCAGCAGCGCCGGGACGCAATACGAGCAGTACTTC.

A remark on this clonotype: The junction shows a germline mismatch at one end, possibly a read error. J is TRBJ2-1 and V is TRBV6-1; a possible D gene is TRBD2 (5 bases). Looked up from germline, CDR1 is MNHNS and CDR2 is SASEGT. The CDR3 extends over 16 amino acids. CDR3 sequence: CAGSKETRVVSNEQFF. The DNA of the CDR3 is TGTGCCGGCAGTAAAGAAACTAGGGTCGTTAGCAATGAGCAGTTCTTC.

Many counts were recorded for this clonotype. V gene TRBV28 combines with J gene TRBJ2-2; the D gene is possibly TRBD1 (6 bases). The CDR3 is made up of 14 amino acids. CDR1 and CDR2 (germline): MDHEN, SYDVKM. Trimming stripped 5 bases from V and 5 bases from J, with 12 bases between. CDR3 DNA sequence: TGTGCCAGCAGTCGACACGGGACAACCGGGGAGCTGTTTTTT. It encodes CASSRHGTTGELFF.

This clonotype was found a few times. The J gene is TRBJ2-7, the V gene TRBV3-1; 8 bases fit TRBD2. Trimming cost V 8 bases and J 0 bases; bases outside gene matches: 3. CDR1 is LGHDT, CDR2 YNNKEL, per germline (reference sequence). The CDR3 totals 13 residues. CDR3: CASRRGGSYEQYF. The CDR3 DNA reads TGTGCCAGCCGACGGGGGGGCTCCTACGAGCAGTACTTC.

At least ten counts were recorded for this clonotype. This chain connects TRBV6-1 to TRBJ2-5; D possibly corresponds to TRBD1 (5 bases). This CDR3 is built from 13 residues. The V end lost 5 bases, the J end lost 3 bases, and 10 bases lay between the germline ends. Germline-derived CDR1 and CDR2 are MNHNS and SASEGT. The CDR3 DNA is TGTGCCAGCAGTTATGACAGTAAAGAGACCCAGTACTTC. Residues: CASSYDSKETQYF.

Details on this clonotype: This clone may be a read error of a much larger clone one base away. The genes are TRBV4-1 and TRBJ1-5; D is possibly TRBD1 (5 bases). The germline CDR1 and CDR2 sequences are MGHRA and YSYEKL. The CDR3 totals 15 residues. The CDR3 bases are TGCACCAGCAGCCAAGAGGGGCAGGGCAATCAGCCCCAGCATTTT. Amino acid sequence: CTSSQEGQGNQPQHF.

Many counts were recorded for this clonotype. The V and J genes are TRBV29-1 and TRBJ1-1, with D possibly TRBD1 on 5 matching bases. Trimming cost V 7 bases and J 1 base, with 10 bases left between them. Germline loops: CDR1 SQVTM, CDR2 ANQGSEA. This CDR3 has 12 residues. CDR3 DNA sequence: TGCAGCGCAGGACACCAGAACACTGAAGCTTTCTTT. This encodes CSAGHQNTEAFF.

The table lists this clonotype with many counts. V usage is TRBV4-1 and J usage is TRBJ1-5, with D possibly TRBD1 on 5 matching bases. The CDR3 consists of 15 residues. Per the germline V gene, CDR1 is MGHRA and CDR2 is YSYEKL. With 0 bases removed from V and 3 bases from J, the gap between germline ends came to 9 bases. The CDR3 sequence: CASSQDPGNNQPQHF. The CDR3 region has the DNA TGCGCCAGCAGCCAAGATCCAGGGAACAATCAGCCCCAGCATTTT.

Concerning this clonotype itself: One junction end disagrees with the germline gene, perhaps due to a read error. The rearrangement joins TRBV7-8 to TRBJ2-3; D is perhaps TRBD2 (6 bases). There are 14 residues in the CDR3. The germline V gene has CDR1 SGHVS and CDR2 FQNEAQ. The CDR3 is CASSLWGGEDTRYF. The CDR3 nucleotides read TGTGCCAGCAGCTTATGGGGCGGGGAAGATACGCGGTATTTT.

This clonotype was detected only once. The V call is TRBV29-1, the J call TRBJ1-4, with 8 positions matching TRBD1. This CDR3 region has 14 residues. Trimming removed 6 bases from V and 7 bases from J; junction bases left unmatched: 10. Germline values: CDR1 SQVTM, CDR2 ANQGSEA. Here the CDR3 reads CSVKTGTGGEKLFF. The CDR3 coding sequence is TGCAGCGTGAAAACCGGGACAGGTGGTGAAAAACTGTTTTTT.

This clonotype came up a few times. One end of the junction is discordant with germline, which a read error may explain. The V and J genes are TRBV6-1 and TRBJ2-5, with D unresolved. The CDR3 is 16 residues long. CDR1 and CDR2 (germline): MNHNS, SASEGT. The DNA of the CDR3 is TGTGCCATCAGTGAATCCTCGCTGAGGAACTCAGAGACCCAGTACTTC. Translating it yields CAISESSLRNSETQYF.